A single T cell receptor beta chain is shown here with its context. Recent acute infections and vaccinations were absent in the healthy HIV-negative adult donors. The study drew all its donors from Caucasian adults living in Nashville, Tennessee. These data originate in a study of shared clonotypes between healthy human individuals. The CDR3 extends over 15 amino acids. Trimming took 6 bases from V and 0 from J; bases not matched to a gene: 5. Germline CDR1 and CDR2: MDHEN and SYDVKM. Sequencing was performed with immunoSEQ multiplex PCR; in TCRdb, only in-frame clones are kept and a portion is missing. The sample holds about 960,000 clones, more than 75% seen once.

The sample comprised memory CD4+ T cells sorted from blood. Subset specified: CD45RA-negative fraction. V is TRBV28 and J is TRBJ2-1; 7 nucleotides agree with TRBD2. The source is a man between 18 and 35 years old in good health. The CDR3 DNA sequence: TGTGCCAGCAGCCCCGGGACTAACTCCTACAATGAGCAGTTCTTC. Its translation is CASSPGTNSYNEQFF.